What follows are 14 T cell receptor beta chains derived from one specimen sequenced in a study of cytomegalovirus exposure and HLA in healthy donors. Primers for the PCR totalled 60 Vbeta and 13 Jbeta. Produced via immunoSEQ multiplex PCR; TCRdb's table is partial and in-frame only. Here the sample spans over 40,000 clones, less than 75% being singletons. What was sequenced was PBMCs. The receptor source for this set is a man in his 60s in good health and CMV-seropositive.

This rearrangement joins TRBV5-1 to TRBJ2-2; 12 bases agree with TRBD2. The CDR3 is made up of 19 amino acids. Germline loops: CDR1 SGHRS, CDR2 YFSETQ. The V and J ends lost 4 bases and 0 bases, in that order; junction bases with no gene match: 10. Here the CDR3 DNA reads TGCGCCAGCAGCCCCAAGACTAGCGGGAGTACCCCGAACACCGGGGAGCTGTTTTTT. Translated: CASSPKTSGSTPNTGELFF.

This chain joins TRBV27 and TRBJ2-2, with 10 bases fitting TRBD2. CDR1 and CDR2 (germline): MNHEY, SMNVEV (reference sequence). CDR3 length: 14 amino acids. Trimming at V came to 1 base and at J to 7 bases, leaving 0 bases not matched to a gene. The chain's CDR3 is CASSLLAGGGELFF. The CDR3 coding sequence is TGTGCCAGCAGTTTATTAGCGGGAGGCGGGGAGCTGTTTTTT.

The rearrangement links TRBV5-1 to TRBJ1-2; 12 bases match TRBD1. This CDR3 has 16 amino acids. J lost 3 bases, V lost 0 bases, and 3 bases had no gene match. Per the germline V gene, CDR1 is SGHRS and CDR2 is YFSETQ. The CDR3 DNA reads as TGCGCCAGCAGCTTGGAGGGACAGGGGGCTCACTATGGCTACACCTTC. It is translated as CASSLEGQGAHYGYTF.

The chain combines TRBV29-1 with TRBJ2-1; perhaps TRBD2 as D (6 bases). V lost 4 bases and J lost 8, with 9 bases in between. Per germline, CDR1 SQVTM and CDR2 ANQGSEA. The CDR3 is 11 amino acids. The CDR3 DNA sequence: TGCAGCGTTGCGTGGGACTATGAGCAGTTCTTC. Amino acid sequence: CSVAWDYEQFF.

The CDR3 DNA follows: TGTGCCAGCAGTCGGTGGACTAGCACAGATACGCAGTATTTT. Encoded protein: CASSRWTSTDTQYF. The chain carries TRBV2 and TRBJ2-3; D may be TRBD2 (5 bases). Trimming pared 5 bases from V and 0 bases from J, leaving 9 bases between. Germline lookup yields CDR1 SNHLY and CDR2 FYNNEI. The CDR3 length is 14 residues.

This clone has only a few counts. DNA of the CDR3: TGTGCCACCAGCAGGGACAGGGGTGAAGCTTTCTTT. Translated: CATSRDRGEAFF. V is TRBV15 and J is TRBJ1-1; TRBD1 aligns across 9 bases. Per germline, CDR1 LNHNV and CDR2 YYDKDF (reference sequence). The trim removed 3 bases at V and 7 bases at J, leaving 0 bases unmatched. The CDR3 extends over 12 amino acids.

The rearrangement links TRBV28 to TRBJ2-1; D possibly corresponds to TRBD2 (6 bases). The ends were cut back, 4 bases at V and 3 bases at J, with 10 bases in the middle. The CDR3 is 14 amino acids. The germline V gene has CDR1 MDHEN and CDR2 SYDVKM. Here the CDR3 DNA reads TGTGCCAGCAGTTGGGACTCGAACTACAATGAGCAGTTCTTC. It encodes CASSWDSNYNEQFF.

This clone has only a few counts. The CDR3 is CAGRTNTGELFF. The CDR3 DNA is TGTGCCGGCAGAACGAACACCGGGGAGCTGTTTTTT. The V gene is TRBV30, the J gene TRBJ2-2; D remains unclear. The germline CDR1 and CDR2 sequences are GTSNPN and SVGIG (reference sequence). The CDR3 has 12 amino acids. V was pared by 8 bases and J by 0 bases, with 7 bases between.

This clone has just a few counts. This chain connects TRBV13 to TRBJ2-1, with TRBD1 as a possible D gene (6 bases). CDR3 length equals 12 residues. Germline V gene data show CDR1 as PRHDT and CDR2 as FYEKMQ (reference sequence). Trimming took 5 bases from V and 15 from J, leaving 17 bases between them. The CDR3 region is CASSPSRGVRFF. Written as DNA, the CDR3 is TGTGCCAGCAGCCCCTCCAGGGGTGTTCGGTTCTTC.

This rearrangement joins TRBV25-1 to TRBJ1-1; 10 nucleotides align to TRBD1. The trim removed 8 bases at V and 0 bases at J, leaving 9 bases unmatched. CDR1 and CDR2 from the germline V gene are MGHDK and SYGVNS. This CDR3 is built from 16 residues. In DNA form, the CDR3 reads TGTGCCAGCCGGACAGGGGGGCTCCCCATGAACACTGAAGCTTTCTTT. This gives the protein CASRTGGLPMNTEAFF.

This chain joins TRBV6-1 and TRBJ1-2, with a tentative D call TRBD1 (5 bases). The ends were cut back, 2 bases at V and 4 bases at J, with 11 bases in the middle. CDR1 and CDR2 from the germline V gene are MNHNS and SASEGT. The CDR3 has 14 amino acids. The CDR3 here is CASSESGVTYGYTF. In DNA form, the CDR3 reads TGTGCCAGCAGTGAATCGGGGGTTACCTATGGCTACACCTTC.

The CDR3 loop reads CASSSSNTEAFF. CDR3 bases: TGTGCCAGCAGCTCCTCGAACACTGAAGCTTTCTTT. The genes are TRBV7-9 and TRBJ1-1; no definite D call. The ends were cut back, 4 bases at V and 1 base at J, with 4 bases in the middle. This CDR3 comprises 12 residues. Germline assignment: CDR1 SEHNR and CDR2 FQNEAQ (reference sequence).

This chain connects TRBV9 to TRBJ2-1; D is uncertain. The length of the CDR3 is 14 residues. Per germline, CDR1 SGDLS and CDR2 YYNGEE. The ends were cut back, 6 bases at V and 4 bases at J, with 14 bases in the middle. The CDR3 loop reads CASTGGVGYNEQFF. The DNA for the CDR3 is TGTGCCAGCACCGGCGGTGTGGGTTACAATGAGCAGTTCTTC.

This clone was found a few times. This chain joins TRBV5-6 and TRBJ1-2, with 9 nucleotides matching TRBD1. V lost 2 bases, J lost 0 bases, and 8 bases stayed unmatched. The germline V gene encodes CDR1 SGHDT and CDR2 YYEEEE. CDR3 length equals 17 residues. The DNA for the CDR3 is TGTGCCAGCAGCTTTAACAGGGGGCGAGTAGCTAACTATGGCTACACCTTC. Translation gives CASSFNRGRVANYGYTF.